This T cell receptor beta chain was found in a study of graft-versus-host responses after intestinal transplantation. Sequenced by immunoSEQ multiplex PCR; TCRdb stores in-frame clones only, minus some. The data contain 80,000 to 100,000 clones, about 93% of them singletons. Findings and limits, study-wide: High graft-versus-host to host-versus-graft clonal ratios were seen in allografts of patients with graft-donor T cell macrochimerism. Among recipient marrow samples, GvH clones were found; some appeared first in ileum or blood.

With regard to this clone: The antigen remains undetermined.

V was clipped by 7 bases and J by 0 bases, with 21 bases between them. The CDR3 loop spans 17 amino acids. Germline CDR1 reads SGHVS; CDR2 reads FNYEAQ. The rearrangement uses TRBV7-6 and TRBJ1-1, with a tentative D call TRBD1 (6 bases). The sequence was obtained from a human donor who received an intestinal transplant. The material sequenced was unstimulated CD4+ T cells sorted from spleen or lymph node cells, taken before intestinal transplant. CDR3 loop: CASTPYGTGNMNTEAFF. The DNA of the CDR3 is TGTGCCAGCACCCCATATGGCACAGGGAACATGAACACTGAAGCTTTCTTT.